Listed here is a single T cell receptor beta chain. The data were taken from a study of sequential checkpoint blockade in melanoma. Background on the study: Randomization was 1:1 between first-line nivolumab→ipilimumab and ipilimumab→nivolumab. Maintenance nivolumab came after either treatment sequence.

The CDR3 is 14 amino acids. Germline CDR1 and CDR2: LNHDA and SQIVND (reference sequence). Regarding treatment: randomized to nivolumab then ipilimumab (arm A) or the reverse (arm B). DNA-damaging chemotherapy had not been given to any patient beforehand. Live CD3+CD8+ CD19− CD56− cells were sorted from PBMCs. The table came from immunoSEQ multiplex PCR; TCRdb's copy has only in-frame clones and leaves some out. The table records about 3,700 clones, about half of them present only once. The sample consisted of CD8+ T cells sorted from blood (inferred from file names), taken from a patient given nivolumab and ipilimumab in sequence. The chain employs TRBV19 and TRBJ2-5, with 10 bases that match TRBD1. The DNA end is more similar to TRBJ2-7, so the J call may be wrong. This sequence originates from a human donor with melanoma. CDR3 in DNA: TGTGCCAGTAAGTCCGGGACAGGGGCTTACGAGCAGTACTTC. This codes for CASKSGTGAYEQYF.